This TCR beta chain derives from a study of CD8+ T cells in alopecia areata. Germline CDR1 reads GTSNPN; CDR2 reads SVGIG (reference sequence). Losses at the gene ends were 2 bases for V and 5 bases for J; bases not matched to a gene: 3. The CDR3 loop spans 14 amino acids. Study-level findings and limits: Relative to normal scalp, lesional scalp, especially alopecia totalis/universalis, showed higher clonality.

Documented treatment: oral pan-JAK inhibitor, 5-10 mg twice daily. Peripheral blood and lesional scalp punch biopsies came from alopecia areata patients. Investigators isolated RNA and reverse transcribed it into cDNA to act as the sequencing template. Only in-frame clones appear in the TCRdb table, and some are missing; sequencing was by immunoSEQ multiplex PCR. The sample includes 110,000 or so clones, roughly 60% of them seen just once. This clone was seen more than once but under ten times. Its matching antigen is unknown. This TCR was sampled from a human donor with alopecia areata. The sequenced sample was CD8+ T cells sorted from blood, obtained at week 4, from a patient treated with tofacitinib. The rearrangement joins TRBV30 to TRBJ2-1; 10 positions match TRBD2. CDR3 coding DNA: TGTGCCTGGAGTAGGACTAGCGGTGACAATGAGCAGTTCTTC. This encodes CAWSRTSGDNEQFF.